Listed here are 20 T cell receptor beta chains from one sample, sequenced in a study of T cell changes during pregnancy in multiple sclerosis. Some clones are missing from TCRdb's copy, which holds only in-frame ones; the method was immunoSEQ multiplex PCR. In the table there are more than 45,000 clones, 85% to 95% of which are singletons. Specimen: CD4+ T cells from peripheral blood mononuclear cells, collected in the second trimester of pregnancy. Receptor source: a female donor with multiple sclerosis, enrolled in a pregnancy study.

On this clone: One end of the junction is discordant with germline, which a read error may explain. The V gene is TRBV7-2, the J gene TRBJ2-7; 7 positions agree with TRBD2. The CDR3 consists of 12 residues. The germline V gene has CDR1 SGHTA and CDR2 FQGNSA. CDR3 in DNA: TGTGCCAGCAGCCCTACCGGGGGGTCTCGGGTCTTC. Its translation: CASSPTGGSRVF.

V usage is TRBV19 and J usage is TRBJ1-1, with 8 bases that match TRBD1. CDR3 size: 16 residues. The germline CDR1 and CDR2 sequences are LNHDA and SQIVND (reference sequence). V lost 3 bases and J lost 5; bases outside the gene matches: 11. CDR3 loop: CASSIVAGGSWTEAFF. CDR3 nucleotide sequence: TGTGCCAGTAGTATTGTCGCAGGGGGCTCGTGGACTGAAGCTTTCTTT. The variable domain in full, with the rest retrieved from reference TRBV19 and TRBJ1-1, is DGGITQSPKYLFRKEGQNVTLSCEQNLNHDAMYWYRQDPGQGLRLIYYSQIVNDFQKGDIAEGYSVSREKKESFPLTVTSAQKNPTAFYLCASSIVAGGSWTEAFFGQGTRLTVV.

The chain employs TRBV30 and TRBJ2-5, with 9 bases identical to TRBD1. The CDR3 covers 16 residues. Looked up from germline, CDR1 is GTSNPN and CDR2 is SVGIG (reference sequence). Unmatched junction bases numbered 10, after V lost 0 bases and J lost 5 bases. This CDR3 is CAWSVLGTGLWETQYF. In DNA, the CDR3 is TGTGCCTGGAGTGTACTCGGGACAGGGTTATGGGAGACCCAGTACTTC.

For the CDR3, the DNA is TGCAGCTTAAGGGGCGGGGGGGAGGTGGCGCAGTATTTT. This gives the protein CSLRGGGEVAQYF. This sequence joins TRBV29-1 and TRBJ2-3; the match to TRBD2 covers 9 bases. This CDR3 region has 13 residues. Unmatched junction bases numbered 13, after V lost 8 bases and J lost 10 bases. Germline V gene lookup returns CDR1 SQVTM and CDR2 ANQGSEA.

The chain links TRBV7-9 to TRBJ1-2; D gene ambiguous. The germline CDR1 and CDR2 sequences are SEHNR and FQNEAQ (reference sequence). This CDR3 region has 13 residues. V lost 2 bases and J 4 bases, leaving 8 bases between the germline ends. The CDR3 here is CASSLPEGYGYTF. Here the CDR3 DNA reads TGTGCCAGCAGCTTACCAGAGGGCTATGGCTACACCTTC.

The chain is built from TRBV2 and TRBJ2-3, with TRBD2 matching 14 bases. Germline CDR1 is SNHLY and CDR2 is FYNNEI. V lost 6 bases to trimming and J lost 2 bases; unmatched junction nucleotides: 7. The CDR3 loop spans 17 amino acids. The CDR3 here is CASRRLAGGINTDTQYF. The CDR3 DNA reads as TGTGCCAGCAGGCGACTAGCGGGGGGGATAAACACAGATACGCAGTATTTT.

A single count supports this clone. The chain recombines TRBV4-2 with TRBJ1-4, with D possibly matching TRBD1 (6 bases). Trimming shortened V by 5 bases and J by 8 bases, and 18 bases separated the two germline ends. This CDR3 region has 15 residues. The germline V gene has CDR1 LGHNA and CDR2 YNFKEQ. CDR3 sequence: CASSTLRGAQEKLFF. In DNA, the CDR3 is TGTGCCAGCAGCACCCTACGGGGGGCGCAGGAAAAACTGTTTTTT.

The chain joins TRBV7-6 to TRBJ1-2; 7 bases are shared with TRBD1. Germline loops: CDR1 SGHVS, CDR2 FNYEAQ. Unmatched junction bases numbered 4, after V lost 5 bases and J lost 1 base. CDR3 length: 14 residues. CDR3 amino acids: CASSAGQNNYGYTF. The CDR3 DNA sequence: TGTGCCAGCAGCGCGGGACAGAATAACTATGGCTACACCTTC. Using reference TRBV7-6 and TRBJ1-2 for the parts outside the CDR3, the full variable domain is GAGVSQSPRYKVTKRGQDVALRCDPISGHVSLYWYRQALGQGPEFLTYFNYEAQQDKSGLPNDRFSAERPEGSISTLTIQRTEQRDSAMYRCASSAGQNNYGYTFGSGTRLTVV.

The chain links TRBV9 to TRBJ2-1; 9 bases agree with TRBD2. Germline assignment: CDR1 SGDLS and CDR2 YYNGEE. This CDR3 is built from 14 residues. Trimming at V came to 0 bases and at J to 9 bases, leaving 4 bases not matched to a gene. The CDR3 loop reads CASSVGLAGSEQFF. CDR3 nucleotide sequence: TGTGCCAGCAGCGTAGGGCTAGCGGGGAGTGAGCAGTTCTTC.

The chain joins TRBV30 to TRBJ1-1, with D possibly being TRBD1 (5 bases). CDR3 size: 17 residues. V lost 2 bases, J lost 0 bases, and 19 bases lay in between. CDR1 is GTSNPN, CDR2 SVGIG, per germline (reference sequence). DNA of the CDR3: TGTGCCTGGAGTCGGCAGGGAAGTGTTTCGGTGAACACTGAAGCTTTCTTT. Its translation is CAWSRQGSVSVNTEAFF.

The gene calls are TRBV7-9 and TRBJ2-7; TRBD2 aligns across 12 bases. The CDR3 totals 16 residues. Germline V gene data show CDR1 as SEHNR and CDR2 as FQNEAQ (reference sequence). Germline trimming cut 4 bases from V and 4 bases from J; bases unmatched to any gene: 8. The CDR3 DNA is TGTGCCAGCAGCTCTCCTAGCGGGGGGGCGGGTTACGAGCAGTACTTC. Protein: CASSSPSGGAGYEQYF. The variable domain in full, with the rest retrieved from reference TRBV7-9 and TRBJ2-7, is DTGVSQNPRHKITKRGQNVTFRCDPISEHNRLYWYRQTLGQGPEFLTYFQNEAQLEKSRLLSDRFSAERPKGSFSTLEIQRTEQGDSAMYLCASSSPSGGAGYEQYFGPGTRLTVT.

The chain links TRBV27 to TRBJ1-3; D unresolved. Germline V gene lookup returns CDR1 MNHEY and CDR2 SMNVEV (reference sequence). The CDR3 spans 16 residues. Trimming shortened V by 5 bases and J by 0 bases, and 14 bases separated the two germline ends. The CDR3 DNA follows: TGTGCCAGCAGTCGGGTACACTCCCTCTCTGGAAACACCATATATTTT. Protein: CASSRVHSLSGNTIYF.

CDR3 residues: CASKTPGLAGVDTQYF. Here the CDR3 DNA reads TGTGCCAGCAAGACGCCGGGACTAGCGGGGGTGGATACGCAGTATTTT. The chain combines TRBV2 with TRBJ2-3; 14 nucleotides line up with TRBD2. CDR1 is SNHLY and CDR2 is FYNNEI in the germline V gene. The length of the CDR3 is 16 residues. V shed 7 bases, J shed 6 bases, and the junction held 9 bases outside the gene matches.

The chain is built from TRBV27 and TRBJ1-2; no reliable D call. The CDR3 has 15 residues. Germline V gene lookup returns CDR1 MNHEY and CDR2 SMNVEV (reference sequence). With 4 bases removed from V and 5 bases from J, the gap between germline ends came to 17 bases. This CDR3 reads CASSSHREKGYGYTF. As DNA, the CDR3 is TGTGCCAGCAGTTCCCACCGGGAAAAGGGTTATGGCTACACCTTC.

The gene calls are TRBV25-1 and TRBJ1-6; D ambiguous. The CDR3 extends over 15 amino acids. Germline CDR1 and CDR2: MGHDK and SYGVNS. Trimming took 0 bases from V and 7 from J, leaving 10 bases between them. CDR3 sequence: CASSEYGRGNSPLHF. In nucleotides, the CDR3 is TGTGCCAGCAGTGAATACGGACGGGGAAATTCACCCCTCCACTTT.

The V gene is TRBV29-1, the J gene TRBJ1-5; D not certain. Trimming removed 4 bases at V and 4 bases at J, with 11 bases between. The CDR3 totals 13 residues. CDR1 SQVTM and CDR2 ANQGSEA come from the germline V gene. The CDR3 sequence is CSVGGGGNQPQHF. CDR3 nucleotides: TGCAGCGTTGGGGGAGGCGGGAATCAGCCCCAGCATTTT.

This chain links TRBV7-2 with TRBJ2-5, with a tentative D call TRBD2 (6 bases). CDR3 length: 13 amino acids. Germline V gene sequence: CDR1 SGHTA, CDR2 FQGNSA. V lost 0 bases, J lost 5 bases, and 7 bases lay in between. The chain's CDR3 is CASSLASGETQYF. Here the CDR3 DNA reads TGTGCCAGCAGCTTAGCGAGCGGGGAGACCCAGTACTTC.

This sequence joins TRBV5-4 and TRBJ2-3, with 11 bases identical to TRBD2. V trimming: 6 bases; J trimming: 0 bases; junction bases outside the gene matches: 9. Germline V gives CDR1 SGHNT, CDR2 YYREEE (reference sequence). The CDR3 extends over 17 amino acids. Written as DNA, the CDR3 is TGTGCCAGCAACTCGCTAGCGGGGGGTTCTAGCACAGATACGCAGTATTTT. It is translated as CASNSLAGGSSTDTQYF.

This chain joins TRBV4-2 and TRBJ1-6; possibly TRBD1 for D (5 bases). This CDR3 is built from 17 residues. V was clipped by 0 bases and J by 7 bases, with 16 bases between them. Germline V lookup: CDR1 LGHNA, CDR2 YNFKEQ. The CDR3 protein is CASSQEGPDRGNSPLHF. The CDR3 DNA sequence: TGTGCCAGCAGCCAAGAGGGGCCCGACAGAGGAAATTCACCCCTCCACTTT.

The V gene is TRBV4-2, the J gene TRBJ1-4; possible D gene TRBD1, 5 bases. Deletions cut 3 bases from V and 0 bases from J, with 11 bases between. Germline V gene sequence: CDR1 LGHNA, CDR2 YNFKEQ. CDR3 length: 16 residues. The CDR3 nucleotides are TGTGCCAGCAGCCAGAGAGACAGAACAACTAATGAAAAACTGTTTTTT. Translation gives CASSQRDRTTNEKLFF.